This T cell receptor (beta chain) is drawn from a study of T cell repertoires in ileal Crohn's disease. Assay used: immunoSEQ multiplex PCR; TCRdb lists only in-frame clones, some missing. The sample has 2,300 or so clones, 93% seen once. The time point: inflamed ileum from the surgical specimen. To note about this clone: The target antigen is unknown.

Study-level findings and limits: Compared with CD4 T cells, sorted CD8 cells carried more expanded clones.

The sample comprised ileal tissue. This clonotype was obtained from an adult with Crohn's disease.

In nucleotides, the CDR3 is TGTGCCAGCCAAATTGGGGCCTACAATGAGCAGTTCTTC. As protein: CASQIGAYNEQFF. The J gene is TRBJ2-1, the V gene TRBV5-4; no clear D gene. The V end lost 7 bases, the J end lost 2 bases, and 10 bases lay between the germline ends. The CDR3 is made up of 13 amino acids. CDR1 is SGHNT and CDR2 is YYREEE in the germline V gene (reference sequence).